Detailed here is one T cell receptor (beta chain). The sample comes from a study of blood T cell repertoires in COVID-19. Background on the study: T cells, B-cell-depleted T cells, or PBMCs provided the cDNA or gDNA that served as material.

Germline V gene data show CDR1 as MNHNY and CDR2 as SVGAGI (reference sequence). V was cut by 2 bases and J by 5 bases, with 7 bases left in between. The CDR3 has 13 residues. Only in-frame clones appear in the TCRdb table, and some are missing; sequencing was by immunoSEQ multiplex PCR. The table has roughly 250,000 clones, roughly 88% seen once. The receptor's source is a human donor with COVID-19, enrolled during active disease. The donor label of this sample is uncertain. The chain uses TRBV6-6 and TRBJ2-1; no clear D. Specimen: peripheral blood. This CDR3 is CASSYQLDNEQFF. DNA of the CDR3: TGTGCCAGCAGTTACCAACTCGACAATGAGCAGTTCTTC.